The 17 T cell receptor beta chains below all came from one sample that was sequenced in a study of T-cell reconstitution after alpha-beta-depleted transplantation in children. Unique molecular identifiers were incorporated into the prepared TCRbeta library. TCRdb passed the PCR reads through MiXCR, listing each CDR3 protein once. Among about 870,000 distinct CDR3 sequences, around 15% were seen once, and the ten largest hold around 4.5%. This material consisted of PBMCs, mostly from graft donor cells, taken 360 days after TCRalphabeta/CD19-depleted stem cell transplant. These receptors came from a male patient between 10 and 17 years old who had a stem cell transplant for acute lymphoblastic leukemia, so the T cells may come from the graft donor.

The genes are TRBV5-1 and TRBJ1-2, with 7 bases matching TRBD1. Germline V gene data show CDR1 as SGHRS and CDR2 as YFSETQ. J lost 4 bases, V lost 3 bases, and 12 bases had no gene match. The CDR3 has 16 residues. The CDR3 DNA sequence: TGCGCCAGCAGCTGGACAGGAGCCTCAAGAACCTATGGCTACACCTTC. This codes for CASSWTGASRTYGYTF.

This clonotype was seen only a few times. This sequence joins TRBV7-6 and TRBJ2-5, with TRBD1 identical over 11 bases. Trimming took 7 bases from V and 2 from J; bases not matched to a gene: 9. The V gene's germline CDR1 is SGHVS and CDR2 FNYEAQ. This CDR3 has 16 amino acids. CDR3 DNA: TGTGCCAGCACCGACCCGGGACAGGGGGTTCAAGAGACCCAGTACTTC. Amino acids: CASTDPGQGVQETQYF.

This clonotype has at least ten counts. The rearrangement uses TRBV11-2 and TRBJ2-3; TRBD2 is a possible D gene (6 bases). Germline assignment: CDR1 SGHAT and CDR2 FQNNGV. The CDR3 runs to 15 residues. V was trimmed by 4 bases and J by 4 bases, leaving 15 bases between them. The CDR3 DNA is TGTGCCAGCAGCTCGGTTACTAGCCTCTCAGATACGCAGTATTTT. It is translated as CASSSVTSLSDTQYF.

The rearrangement links TRBV28 to TRBJ1-2; TRBD1 agrees at 8 bases. CDR3 size: 14 residues. The trim removed 7 bases at V and 7 bases at J, leaving 11 bases unmatched. CDR1 and CDR2 from the germline V gene are MDHEN and SYDVKM. CDR3 sequence reads: CASIRTTGVIGYTF. CDR3 in DNA: TGTGCCAGCATCAGAACGACAGGGGTGATTGGCTACACCTTC.

This clonotype was detected only a few times. The chain has TRBV9 and TRBJ2-7; 9 positions agree with TRBD2. Per germline, CDR1 SGDLS and CDR2 YYNGEE. CDR3 length: 15 residues. V lost 2 bases to trimming and J lost 6 bases; unmatched junction nucleotides: 9. CDR3 in amino acids: CASSVTKAGGSEQYF. The CDR3 region has the DNA TGTGCCAGCAGCGTCACCAAAGCGGGAGGTTCCGAGCAGTACTTC.

This clonotype appeared many times. V usage is TRBV11-3 and J usage is TRBJ2-7; D is perhaps TRBD2 (5 bases). Trimming took 3 bases from V and 2 from J, leaving 8 bases between them. CDR1 is SGHNT and CDR2 is YENEEA in the germline V gene. This CDR3 has 13 amino acids. In DNA, the CDR3 is TGTGCCAGCAGCTTTGGACTGACCTACGAGCAGTACTTC. It codes for CASSFGLTYEQYF.

The genes are TRBV5-6 and TRBJ2-1, with D possibly TRBD1 on 5 matching bases. There are 15 residues in the CDR3. Germline V gives CDR1 SGHDT, CDR2 YYEEEE. The V and J ends lost 3 bases and 4 bases respectively, with 14 bases between them. CDR3: CASSWSRVLYNEQFF. The CDR3 DNA is TGTGCCAGCAGCTGGTCCAGGGTCCTATACAATGAGCAGTTCTTC.

V usage is TRBV11-2 and J usage is TRBJ2-1; no firm D call. CDR3 length: 12 residues. The V gene lost 4 bases and the J gene lost 10 bases, with 11 bases spanning the gap. CDR1 and CDR2 (germline): SGHAT, FQNNGV. CDR3 DNA: TGTGCCAGCAGCTCGACCCTCGGGGAGCAGTTCTTC. The encoded protein is CASSSTLGEQFF.

The gene calls are TRBV5-1 and TRBJ2-1; D uncertain. Trimming shortened V by 2 bases and J by 4 bases, and 10 bases separated the two germline ends. The CDR3 length is 14 residues. Germline V gene data show CDR1 as SGHRS and CDR2 as YFSETQ. The DNA for the CDR3 is TGCGCCAGCAGCTTACCTGACTGGTACAATGAGCAGTTCTTC. This sequence encodes CASSLPDWYNEQFF.

The rearrangement joins TRBV20-1 to TRBJ2-7, with D possibly matching TRBD2 (6 bases). Between the trimmed V and J ends, which lost 3 bases and 3 bases, there was a span of 15 bases. This CDR3 is 14 amino acids long. Germline-derived CDR1 and CDR2 are DFQATT and SNEGSKA (reference sequence). CDR3 loop: CSASPLRGFYEQYF. The CDR3 DNA reads as TGCAGTGCTAGTCCCCTCCGGGGGTTCTACGAGCAGTACTTC.

The J gene is TRBJ2-2, the V gene TRBV2; 8 positions match TRBD2. The V gene's germline CDR1 is SNHLY and CDR2 FYNNEI. V dropped 4 bases and J dropped 1; count of bases not matched to a gene: 8. The CDR3 sequence is 17 residues long. CDR3 amino acids: CASSGLSGGLNTGELFF. Written as DNA, the CDR3 is TGTGCCAGCAGTGGGTTGAGCGGGGGCTTGAACACCGGGGAGCTGTTTTTT.

This clonotype has only a few counts. The chain has TRBV20-1 and TRBJ1-2, with D unresolved. The germline V and J ends were trimmed by 5 bases and 4 bases, with 14 bases remaining between them. The CDR3 has 13 residues. CDR1 DFQATT and CDR2 SNEGSKA come from the germline V gene (reference sequence). The CDR3 nucleotides read TGCAGTGCTTCGTTCTCCGGGAGCTATGGCTACACCTTC. Protein sequence: CSASFSGSYGYTF.

This clonotype has just a few counts. The rearrangement links TRBV5-1 to TRBJ2-7, with D tentatively TRBD2 (6 bases). The CDR3 extends over 13 amino acids. Germline lookup yields CDR1 SGHRS and CDR2 YFSETQ. The germline V and J ends were trimmed by 4 bases and 3 bases, with 11 bases remaining between them. The CDR3: CASSRGTFYEQYF. The CDR3 DNA reads as TGCGCCAGCAGCCGAGGGACTTTCTACGAGCAGTACTTC.

In nucleotides, the CDR3 is TGTGCCAGCAGCCACCTTGAGCGGGAGGCCGGGGAGCTGTTTTTT. Translation: CASSHLEREAGELFF. This chain connects TRBV4-2 to TRBJ2-2; the match to TRBD2 covers 9 bases. J lost 6 bases, V lost 3 bases, and 5 bases had no gene match. Germline values: CDR1 LGHNA, CDR2 YNFKEQ. The CDR3 spans 15 residues.

The chain joins TRBV6-5 to TRBJ1-1; D not certain. Trimming took 5 bases from V and 10 from J, leaving 17 bases between them. The CDR3 is 13 amino acids. CDR1 is MNHEY and CDR2 is SVGAGI in the germline V gene. Here the CDR3 reads CASSTRGRPRAFF. The CDR3 nucleotides read TGTGCCAGCAGTACTCGCGGTCGACCGAGAGCTTTCTTT.

The chain couples TRBV5-1 to TRBJ2-7; D call uncertain. CDR1 is SGHRS and CDR2 is YFSETQ in the germline V gene. The length of the CDR3 is 16 residues. V was cut by 2 bases and J by 0 bases, with 15 bases left in between. CDR3 sequence reads: CASSFLTGLASYEQYF. The CDR3 DNA is TGCGCCAGCAGCTTCCTGACCGGGCTGGCCTCCTACGAGCAGTACTTC.

This clonotype has more than one count but fewer than ten. The rearrangement uses TRBV7-2 and TRBJ2-3, with TRBD1 identical over 8 bases. This CDR3 is 16 amino acids long. V was pared by 5 bases and J by 4 bases, with 11 bases of the junction left unmatched. Germline lookup yields CDR1 SGHTA and CDR2 FQGNSA. The CDR3 DNA reads TGTGCCAGCAGCCCCTACAGGGGGTTTGCTGCAGATACGCAGTATTTT. This gives the protein CASSPYRGFAADTQYF.